The subject of this entry is one T cell receptor beta chain. Antigen specificity is unknown. The data derive from a study of OX40 agonist ivuxolimab in advanced cancers. Study-level background: Enrolled patients in dose escalation had cancers that were hepatocellular carcinoma, melanoma, renal cell or head and neck cancer. Of the participants, approximately 36% had some prior anti-PD-1, anti-PD-L1 or anti-CTLA-4 therapy, which was allowed. Findings of the study overall: Partial responders at 0.1-3.0 mg/kg showed near-lowest clonal expansion.

Samples were taken at baseline and on day 1 of cycles 4 and 7. V dropped 4 bases and J dropped 2; count of bases not matched to a gene: 2. Germline-derived CDR1 and CDR2 are SGHRS and YFSETQ. The CDR3 is 14 residues long. The table came from immunoSEQ multiplex PCR; TCRdb's copy has only in-frame clones and leaves some out. The sample lists tens of thousands of clones; 87% were seen once. The chain is built from TRBV5-1 and TRBJ1-2; 10 nucleotides align to TRBD1. The source was CD4+ or CD8+ T cells sorted from blood, collected in a trial of the OX40 agonist ivuxolimab. This receptor was identified in an adult with an advanced solid tumor such as melanoma, head and neck, liver or kidney cancer. CDR3 loop: CASSRGQGNYGYTF. Written as DNA, the CDR3 is TGCGCCAGCAGCCGGGGACAGGGGAACTATGGCTACACCTTC.